This entry is about one T cell receptor beta chain. CDR3 size: 12 residues. V lost 10 bases, J lost 2 bases, and 5 bases stayed unmatched. Per the germline V gene, CDR1 is LNHDA and CDR2 is SQIVND (reference sequence). The sample comes from a study of blood T cell repertoires in COVID-19. Across the study: From the United States, Italy and Spain came samples of acute and convalescent COVID-19. Nucleic acid was either cDNA or gDNA, and it came from T cells, B-cell-depleted T cells, or PBMCs.

How the authors handled the data: How many nucleated cells were present was estimated from reference gene primer amplification. The repertoire was sequenced with immunoSEQ multiplex PCR; TCRdb's copy has only in-frame clones and lacks some. Clonal size and the V and J genes are those of that table, whereas D and trimming came from the DNA. Among under 250,000 clones listed, less than 90% were seen once. The sequence came from a man between 40 and 49 years old with acute or convalescent COVID-19. Sequencing input: peripheral blood. The chain links TRBV19 to TRBJ2-7, with 7 bases aligning to TRBD1. CDR3 DNA: TGTGCCACACAGGGGCATCCCTACGAGCAGTACTTC. It encodes CATQGHPYEQYF.